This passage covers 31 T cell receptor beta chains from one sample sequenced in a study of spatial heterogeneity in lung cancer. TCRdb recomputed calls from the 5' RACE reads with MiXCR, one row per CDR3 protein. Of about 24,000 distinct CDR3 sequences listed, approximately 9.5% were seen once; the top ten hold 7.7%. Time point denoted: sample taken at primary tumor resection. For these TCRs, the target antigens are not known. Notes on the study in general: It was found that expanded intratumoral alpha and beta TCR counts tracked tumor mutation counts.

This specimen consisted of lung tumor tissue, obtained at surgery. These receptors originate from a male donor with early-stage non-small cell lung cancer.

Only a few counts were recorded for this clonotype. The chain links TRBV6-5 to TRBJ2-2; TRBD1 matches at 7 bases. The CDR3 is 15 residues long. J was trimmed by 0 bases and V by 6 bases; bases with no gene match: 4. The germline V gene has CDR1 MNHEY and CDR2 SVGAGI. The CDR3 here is CASRTQGSNTGELFF. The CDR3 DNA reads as TGTGCCAGCAGAACACAGGGGTCGAACACCGGGGAGCTGTTTTTT.

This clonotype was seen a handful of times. CDR3 protein: CASSLSGLSSGNTIYF. As DNA, the CDR3 is TGTGCCAGCAGTCTCTCCGGGCTAAGCTCTGGAAACACCATATATTTT. The genes are TRBV12-3 or TRBV12-4 and TRBJ1-3; D gene unclear. The CDR3 extends over 16 amino acids. Trimming stripped 5 bases from V and 0 bases from J, with 14 bases between.

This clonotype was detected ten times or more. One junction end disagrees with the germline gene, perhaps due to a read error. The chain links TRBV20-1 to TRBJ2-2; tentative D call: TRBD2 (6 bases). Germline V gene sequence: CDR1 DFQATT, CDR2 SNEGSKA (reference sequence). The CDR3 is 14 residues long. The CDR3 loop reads CSADPRTLVGGLFF. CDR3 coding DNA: TGCAGTGCAGATCCGAGGACTCTCGTCGGGGGGCTGTTTTTT.

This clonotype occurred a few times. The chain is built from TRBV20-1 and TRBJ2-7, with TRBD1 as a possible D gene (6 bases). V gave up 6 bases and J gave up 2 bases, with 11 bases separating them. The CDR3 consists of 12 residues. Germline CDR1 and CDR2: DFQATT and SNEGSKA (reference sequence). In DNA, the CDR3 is TGCAGTGCCCCGGGACAAGCCTACGAGCAGTACTTC. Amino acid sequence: CSAPGQAYEQYF.

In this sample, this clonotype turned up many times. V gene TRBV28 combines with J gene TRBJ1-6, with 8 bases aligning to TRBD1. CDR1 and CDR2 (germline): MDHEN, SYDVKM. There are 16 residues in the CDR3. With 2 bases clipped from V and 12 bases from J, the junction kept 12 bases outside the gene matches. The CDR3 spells CASSLGSWTGSRPLHF. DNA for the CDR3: TGTGCCAGCAGTTTAGGATCTTGGACAGGGTCTAGACCCCTCCACTTT.

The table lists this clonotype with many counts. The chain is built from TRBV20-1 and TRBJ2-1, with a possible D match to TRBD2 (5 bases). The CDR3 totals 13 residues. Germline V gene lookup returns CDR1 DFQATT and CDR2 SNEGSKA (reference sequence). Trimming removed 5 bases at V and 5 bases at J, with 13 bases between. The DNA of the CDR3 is TGCAGTGCTTCCCCGAGGGAGAACAATGAGCAGTTCTTC. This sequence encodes CSASPRENNEQFF.

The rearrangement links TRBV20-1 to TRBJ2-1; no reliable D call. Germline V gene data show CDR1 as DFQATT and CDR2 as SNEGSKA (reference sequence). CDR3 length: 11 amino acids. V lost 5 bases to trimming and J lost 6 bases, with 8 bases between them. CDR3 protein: CSAPNVNEQFF. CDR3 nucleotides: TGCAGTGCTCCTAACGTCAATGAGCAGTTCTTC.

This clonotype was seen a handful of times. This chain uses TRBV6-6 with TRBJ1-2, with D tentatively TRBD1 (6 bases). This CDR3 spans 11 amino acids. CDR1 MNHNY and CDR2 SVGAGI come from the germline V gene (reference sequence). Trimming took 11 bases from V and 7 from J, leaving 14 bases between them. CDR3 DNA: TGTGCCGGCCAGGGGATCTCTGGCTACACCTTC. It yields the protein CAGQGISGYTF.

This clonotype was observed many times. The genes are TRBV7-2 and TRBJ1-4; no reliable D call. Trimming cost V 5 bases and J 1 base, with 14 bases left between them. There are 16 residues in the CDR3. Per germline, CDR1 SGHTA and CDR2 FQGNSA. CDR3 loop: CASSPRAGGTNEKLFF. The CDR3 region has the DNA TGTGCCAGCAGCCCTAGAGCGGGCGGAACTAATGAAAAACTGTTTTTT.

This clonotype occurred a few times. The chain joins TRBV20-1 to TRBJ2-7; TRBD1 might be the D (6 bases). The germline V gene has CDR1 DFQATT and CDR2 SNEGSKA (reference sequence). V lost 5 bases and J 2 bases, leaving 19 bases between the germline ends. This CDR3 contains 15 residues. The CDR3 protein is CSARSLGHLTYEQYF. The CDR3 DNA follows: TGCAGTGCTCGTTCCCTGGGACATTTGACCTACGAGCAGTACTTC.

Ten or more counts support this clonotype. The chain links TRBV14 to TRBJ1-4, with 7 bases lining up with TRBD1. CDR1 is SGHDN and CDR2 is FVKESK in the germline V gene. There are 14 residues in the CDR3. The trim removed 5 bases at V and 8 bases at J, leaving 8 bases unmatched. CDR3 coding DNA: TGTGCCAGCAGCTTGGGACAGATTAGGGAAAAACTGTTTTTT. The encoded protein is CASSLGQIREKLFF.

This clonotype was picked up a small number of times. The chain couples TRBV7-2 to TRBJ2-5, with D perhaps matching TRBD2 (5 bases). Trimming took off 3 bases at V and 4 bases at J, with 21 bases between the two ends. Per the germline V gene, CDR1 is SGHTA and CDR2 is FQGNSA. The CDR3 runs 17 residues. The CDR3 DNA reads TGTGCCAGCAGCTTCGGTAGCGCAGCCCCCCTGATAGAGACCCAGTACTTC. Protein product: CASSFGSAAPLIETQYF.

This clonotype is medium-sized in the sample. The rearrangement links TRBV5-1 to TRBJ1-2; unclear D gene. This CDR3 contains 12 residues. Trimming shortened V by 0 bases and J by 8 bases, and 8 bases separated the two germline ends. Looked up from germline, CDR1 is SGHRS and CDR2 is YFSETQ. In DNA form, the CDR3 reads TGCGCCAGCAGCTTGGATGGTAAAGGCTACACCTTC. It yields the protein CASSLDGKGYTF.

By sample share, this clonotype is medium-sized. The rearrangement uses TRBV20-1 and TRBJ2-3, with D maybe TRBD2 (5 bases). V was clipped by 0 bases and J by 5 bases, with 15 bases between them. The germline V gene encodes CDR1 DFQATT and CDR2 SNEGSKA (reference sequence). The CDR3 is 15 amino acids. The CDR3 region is CSARDVVDSRDTQYF. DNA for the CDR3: TGCAGTGCTAGAGATGTTGTGGACTCGAGAGATACGCAGTATTTT.

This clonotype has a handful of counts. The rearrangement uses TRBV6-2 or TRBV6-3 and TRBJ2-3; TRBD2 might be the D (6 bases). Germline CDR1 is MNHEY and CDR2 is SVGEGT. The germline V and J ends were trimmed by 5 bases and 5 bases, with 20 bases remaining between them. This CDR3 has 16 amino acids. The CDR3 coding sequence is TGTGCCAGCAGTCCACACCCCCCCGGAGCGGGAGATACGCAGTATTTT. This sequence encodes CASSPHPPGAGDTQYF.

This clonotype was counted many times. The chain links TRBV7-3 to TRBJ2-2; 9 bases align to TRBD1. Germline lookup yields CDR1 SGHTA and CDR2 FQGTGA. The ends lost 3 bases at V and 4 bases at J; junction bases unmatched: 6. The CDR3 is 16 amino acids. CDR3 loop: CASSFSGTGSTGELFF. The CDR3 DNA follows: TGTGCCAGCAGCTTTTCCGGGACAGGGAGCACCGGGGAGCTGTTTTTT.

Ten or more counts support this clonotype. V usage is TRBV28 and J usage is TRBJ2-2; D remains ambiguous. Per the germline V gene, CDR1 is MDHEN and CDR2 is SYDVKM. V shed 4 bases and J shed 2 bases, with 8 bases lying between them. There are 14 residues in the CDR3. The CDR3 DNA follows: TGTGCCAGCAGTTCGGACCTAAACACCGGGGAGCTGTTTTTT. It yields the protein CASSSDLNTGELFF.

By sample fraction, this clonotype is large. CDR3 region: CASSVTAREATGELFF. The CDR3 DNA is TGTGCCAGCAGCGTAACAGCCAGGGAAGCCACCGGGGAGCTGTTTTTT. The genes are TRBV9 and TRBJ2-2; D perhaps matches TRBD1 (5 bases). The CDR3 sequence is 16 residues long. Germline V gene data show CDR1 as SGDLS and CDR2 as YYNGEE. The V end was cut by 1 base, the J end by 4 bases, with 14 bases between.

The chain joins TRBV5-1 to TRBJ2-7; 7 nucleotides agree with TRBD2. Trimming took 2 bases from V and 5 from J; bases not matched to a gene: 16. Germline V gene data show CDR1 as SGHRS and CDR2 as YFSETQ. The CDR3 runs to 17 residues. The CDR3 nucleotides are TGCGCCAGCAGCTTCAACCGCGGGAGATGGAGGATCGACGAGCAGTACTTC. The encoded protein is CASSFNRGRWRIDEQYF.

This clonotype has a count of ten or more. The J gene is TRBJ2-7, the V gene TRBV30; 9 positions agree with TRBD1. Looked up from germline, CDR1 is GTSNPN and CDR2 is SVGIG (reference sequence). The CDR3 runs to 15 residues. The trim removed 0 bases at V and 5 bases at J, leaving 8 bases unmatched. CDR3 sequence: CAWSVRDRASNEQYF. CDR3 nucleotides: TGTGCCTGGAGTGTAAGGGACAGGGCAAGCAACGAGCAGTACTTC.

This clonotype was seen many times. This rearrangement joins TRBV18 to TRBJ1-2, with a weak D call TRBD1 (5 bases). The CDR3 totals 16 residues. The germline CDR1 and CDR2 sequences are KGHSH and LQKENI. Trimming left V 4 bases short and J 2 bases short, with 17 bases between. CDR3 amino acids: CASSLQEGLKNYGYTF. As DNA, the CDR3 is TGTGCCAGCTCACTGCAAGAGGGACTAAAAAACTATGGCTACACCTTC.

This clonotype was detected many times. CDR3 in amino acids: CSARNLAGSVQETQYF. The CDR3 DNA sequence: TGCAGTGCTAGAAATCTAGCGGGGAGCGTCCAAGAGACCCAGTACTTC. The chain joins TRBV20-1 to TRBJ2-5; 9 nucleotides match TRBD2. This CDR3 is 16 amino acids long. CDR1 is DFQATT, CDR2 SNEGSKA, per germline (reference sequence). The V segment lost 2 bases and the J segment 1 base; nucleotides outside the gene matches: 8.

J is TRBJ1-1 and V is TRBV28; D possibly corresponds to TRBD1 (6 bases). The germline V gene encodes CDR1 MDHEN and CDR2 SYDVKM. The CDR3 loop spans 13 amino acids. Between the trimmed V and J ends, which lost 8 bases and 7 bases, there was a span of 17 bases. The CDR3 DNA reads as TGTGCCAGCTTCTACCCCCAGGGGTTTGAAGCTTTCTTT. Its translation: CASFYPQGFEAFF.

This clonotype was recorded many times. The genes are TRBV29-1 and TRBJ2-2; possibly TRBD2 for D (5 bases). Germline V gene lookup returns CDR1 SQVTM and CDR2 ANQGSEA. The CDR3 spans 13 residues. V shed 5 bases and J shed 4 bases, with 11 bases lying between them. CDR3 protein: CSVSGVSTGELFF. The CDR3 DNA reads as TGCAGCGTTAGCGGTGTCTCCACCGGGGAGCTGTTTTTT.

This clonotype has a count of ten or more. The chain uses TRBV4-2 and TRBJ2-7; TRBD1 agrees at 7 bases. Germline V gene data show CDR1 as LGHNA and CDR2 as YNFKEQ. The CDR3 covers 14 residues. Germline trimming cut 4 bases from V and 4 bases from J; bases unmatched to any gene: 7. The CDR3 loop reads CASSPLGTAYEQYF. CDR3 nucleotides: TGTGCCAGCAGCCCCCTGGGGACAGCTTACGAGCAGTACTTC.

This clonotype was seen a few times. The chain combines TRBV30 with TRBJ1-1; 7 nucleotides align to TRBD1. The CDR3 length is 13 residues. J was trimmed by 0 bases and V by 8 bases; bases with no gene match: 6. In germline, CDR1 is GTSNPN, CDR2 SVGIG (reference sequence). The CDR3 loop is CAGQTGLNTEAFF. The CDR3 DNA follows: TGTGCCGGGCAGACAGGGTTGAACACTGAAGCTTTCTTT. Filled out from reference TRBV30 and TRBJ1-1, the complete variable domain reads SQTIHQWPATLVQPVGSPLSLECTVEGTSNPNLYWYRQAAGRGLQLLFYSVGIGQISSEVPQNLSASRPQDRQFILSSKKLLLSDSGFYLCAGQTGLNTEAFFGQGTRLTVV.

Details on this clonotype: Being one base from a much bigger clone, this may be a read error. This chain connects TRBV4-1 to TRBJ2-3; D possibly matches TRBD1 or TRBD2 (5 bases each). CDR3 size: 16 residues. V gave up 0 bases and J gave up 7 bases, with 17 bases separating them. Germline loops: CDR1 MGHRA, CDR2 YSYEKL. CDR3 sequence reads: CASSQEFPGRINTQYF. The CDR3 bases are TGCGCCAGCAGCCAAGAATTCCCGGGACGCATCAATACGCAGTATTTT.

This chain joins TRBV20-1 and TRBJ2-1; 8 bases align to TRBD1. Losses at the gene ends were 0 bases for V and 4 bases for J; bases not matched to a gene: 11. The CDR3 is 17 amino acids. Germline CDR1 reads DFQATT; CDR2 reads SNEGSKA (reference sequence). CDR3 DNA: TGCAGTGCTAGAGATGTACAGGGGGTCCCTCGGTACAATGAGCAGTTCTTC. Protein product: CSARDVQGVPRYNEQFF.

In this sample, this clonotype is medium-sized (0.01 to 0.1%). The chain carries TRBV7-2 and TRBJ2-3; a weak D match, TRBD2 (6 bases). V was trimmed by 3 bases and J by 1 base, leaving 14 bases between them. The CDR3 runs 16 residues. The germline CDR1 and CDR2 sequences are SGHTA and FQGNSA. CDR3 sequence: CASSFRNRLGTDTQYF. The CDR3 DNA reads TGTGCCAGCAGCTTCCGAAATCGACTAGGCACAGATACGCAGTATTTT. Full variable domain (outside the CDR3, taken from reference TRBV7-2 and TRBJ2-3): GAGVSQSPSNKVTEKGKDVELRCDPISGHTALYWYRQSLGQGLEFLIYFQGNSAPDKSGLPSDRFSAERTGGSVSTLTIQRTQQEDSAVYLCASSFRNRLGTDTQYFGPGTRLTVL.

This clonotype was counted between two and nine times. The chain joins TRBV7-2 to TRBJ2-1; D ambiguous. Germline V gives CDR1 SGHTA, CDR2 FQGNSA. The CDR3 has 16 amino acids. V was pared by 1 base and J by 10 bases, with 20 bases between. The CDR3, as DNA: TGTGCCAGCAGCTTAGAATCCCCCGCTGGGTATCACGAGCAGTTCTTC. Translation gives CASSLESPAGYHEQFF.

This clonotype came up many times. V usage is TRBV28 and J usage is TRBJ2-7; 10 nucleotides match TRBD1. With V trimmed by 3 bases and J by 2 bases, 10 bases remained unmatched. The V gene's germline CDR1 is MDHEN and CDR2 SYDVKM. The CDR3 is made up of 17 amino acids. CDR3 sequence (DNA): TGTGCCAGCAGTTTTTCCCGTAGGGACAGGGGCCCCTACGAGCAGTACTTC. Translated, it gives CASSFSRRDRGPYEQYF.